This record looks at one T cell receptor (beta chain) sequence and its context. The target antigen is unknown. This table comes from immunoSEQ multiplex PCR, and its TCRdb copy is limited to in-frame clones, with some not included. This sample yields about 120,000 clones, of which around 83% are seen a single time; 15% to 20% belongs to the top ten. The data were taken from a study of T cell responses to AZD1222 COVID-19 vaccine. General observations from the study: Seropositive at baseline were only a handful of AZD1222 recipients. Reportedly, nearly half the spike-specific TCRs target unmutated variant regions. At 160-218 and 743-854, vaccine-associated CD4 TCRs were dominant, and they spanned spike.

Trimming removed 7 bases from V and 2 bases from J, with 8 bases in between. Germline V gene data show CDR1 as MGHDK and CDR2 as SYGVNS. This CDR3 comprises 13 residues. This chain joins TRBV25-1 and TRBJ1-4; maybe TRBD1 (5 bases). The sequencing here drew on peripheral blood, taken 28 days after the second AZD1222 dose. The sequence was collected from an adult who received the AZD1222 COVID-19 vaccine. CDR3 sequence reads: CASIGGTNEKLFF. In DNA, the CDR3 is TGTGCCAGCATTGGGGGGACTAATGAAAAACTGTTTTTT.